What follows describes a single T cell receptor (beta chain). As handled by the study authors: Reference gene primers were amplified, and this amplification served to estimate nucleated cell counts. Using immunoSEQ multiplex PCR, the repertoire was profiled, and TCRdb retains in-frame clones only, with some absent. V and J calls and clone size are those listed in that table; D and trimming were worked out from the DNA. The sample yields roughly 260,000 clones, 75% to 95% seen once. The data were taken from a study of blood T cell repertoires in COVID-19. At the level of the study: The United States, Italy and Spain were the sources of the acute and convalescent COVID-19 samples. PBMCs, B-cell-depleted T cells, or T cells provided the cDNA or gDNA that made up the material.

Germline values: CDR1 SGHRS, CDR2 YFSETQ. The CDR3 covers 15 residues. V was trimmed by 5 bases and J by 0 bases, leaving 9 bases between them. The V gene is TRBV5-1, the J gene TRBJ2-6, with D unresolved. The specimen sequenced was PBMCs or T cells enriched from blood (not recorded which). The TCR sequence derives from a woman under 30 who had recovered from COVID-19. CDR3 nucleotide sequence: TGCGCCAGCAGGGAAGAGGCCTCTGGGGCCAACGTCCTGACTTTC. It codes for CASREEASGANVLTF.